Listed below are T cell receptor beta chains from one sample, sequenced in a study of glioma-infiltrating T cells after dendritic cell vaccination. The method was immunoSEQ multiplex PCR; TCRdb's version includes in-frame clones alone and lacks a portion of them. The table shows fewer than 50,000 clones, with over 75% occurring only once. The sequences come from blood, collected before dendritic cell vaccination. These receptor sequences come from a human donor with glioblastoma. CDR3s include the opening cysteine and the closing phenylalanine or tryptophan. D genes are given only for firm matches. Not every row has a clone size; where given, it reads once, few, many or a size class.

v_call	clone_size	j_call	cdr3_length	d_call	cdr3_aa	cdr3_nt
TRBV6-1	NA	TRBJ2-7	16	TRBD1	CASSGIEQGNRAEQYF	TGTGCCAGCAGTGGCATCGAACAGGGGAACCGGGCGGAGCAGTACTTC
TRBV6-4	NA	TRBJ1-6	15	NA	CASRRSVGSDSPLHF	TGTGCCAGCCGGAGGTCGGTAGGGTCGGATTCACCCCTCCACTTT
TRBV5-1	NA	TRBJ2-7	15	TRBD1	CASSSGQVVSYEQYF	TGCGCCAGCAGCTCGGGACAGGTGGTTTCCTACGAGCAGTACTTC
TRBV4-3	few	TRBJ1-4	14	TRBD1	CASSQGQGREKLFF	TGCGCCAGCAGCCAGGGACAGGGGCGTGAAAAACTGTTTTTT
TRBV7-2	NA	TRBJ2-4	12	NA	CASSFVANIQYF	TGTGCCAGCAGCTTCGTAGCAAACATTCAGTACTTC
TRBV7-6	NA	TRBJ2-5	15	NA	CASSLGSSNKETQYF	TGTGCCAGCAGCTTAGGTTCTAGCAACAAAGAGACCCAGTACTTC
TRBV6-4	NA	TRBJ1-2	16	TRBD1	CASPGGGQGANYGYTF	TGTGCCAGCCCTGGGGGAGGTCAGGGGGCTAACTATGGCTACACCTTC
TRBV5-8	NA	TRBJ1-5	15	TRBD1	CASSSPRGPGQPQHF	TGTGCCAGCAGCTCCCCCAGGGGGCCGGGTCAGCCCCAGCATTTT
TRBV10-3	NA	TRBJ2-2	16	TRBD2	CAISDFQRGGSGELFF	TGTGCCATCAGTGATTTTCAGCGGGGGGGCTCCGGGGAGCTGTTTTTT
TRBV7-9	medium-sized	TRBJ1-1	15	NA	CASSDNRERNTEAFF	TGTGCCAGCAGCGACAACAGGGAGCGGAACACTGAAGCTTTCTTT
TRBV2	NA	TRBJ2-6	15	NA	CASREGFGGANVLTF	TGTGCCAGCAGAGAGGGCTTTGGAGGGGCCAACGTCCTGACTTTC
TRBV10-1	NA	TRBJ2-2	13	TRBD2	CASRRTSAGELFF	TGCGCCAGCAGGAGGACTAGCGCCGGGGAGCTGTTTTTT
TRBV4-1	NA	TRBJ1-5	16	NA	CASSQAAGGQGQPQHF	TGCGCCAGCAGCCAGGCAGCGGGGGGCCAAGGTCAGCCCCAGCATTTT
TRBV5-4	NA	TRBJ2-1	13	NA	CASRLGGQSEQFF	TGTGCCAGCCGCTTGGGGGGGCAGAGTGAGCAGTTCTTC
TRBV6-1	NA	TRBJ1-6	15	TRBD1	CASRTVRRTGSPLHF	TGTGCCAGCAGAACAGTCAGACGGACAGGTTCACCCCTCCACTTT
TRBV19	NA	TRBJ1-2	13	NA	CASSVRTVGGYTF	TGTGCCAGTAGTGTGAGGACAGTCGGTGGCTACACCTTC
TRBV5-1	NA	TRBJ2-1	17	TRBD2	CASSLTQGLAAYNEQFF	TGCGCCAGCAGCTTAACCCAGGGACTAGCGGCCTACAATGAGCAGTTCTTC
TRBV4-3	NA	TRBJ2-7	16	NA	CASSQEPRGSYGEQYF	TGCGCCAGCAGCCAGGAACCACGGGGGTCCTACGGGGAGCAGTACTTC
TRBV5-4	NA	TRBJ2-3	17	TRBD2	CASSGDSGGASTDTQYF	TGTGCCAGCAGCGGGGATAGCGGGGGCGCAAGCACAGATACGCAGTATTTT
TRBV27	NA	TRBJ1-2	17	NA	CASSLAGDYAPIYGYTF	TGTGCCAGCAGTTTAGCAGGGGACTATGCTCCAATCTATGGCTACACCTTC
TRBV9	NA	TRBJ2-3	15	TRBD2	CASSVSGGASDTQYF	TGTGCCAGCAGCGTTAGCGGGGGGGCATCGGATACGCAGTATTTT
TRBV6-5	NA	TRBJ2-7	14	TRBD1	CASSIGQGRYEQYF	TGTGCCAGCAGTATCGGACAGGGTCGCTACGAGCAGTACTTC
TRBV5-8	once	TRBJ1-2	15	TRBD1	CASPARDRDNYGYTF	TGTGCCAGCCCCGCCCGGGACAGGGATAACTATGGCTACACCTTC
TRBV9	NA	TRBJ2-1	16	TRBD2	CASSVHLAGAEGEQFF	TGTGCCAGCAGCGTTCATCTAGCGGGAGCTGAGGGTGAGCAGTTCTTC
TRBV11-2	NA	TRBJ1-2	14	TRBD1	CASSGNRGNYGYTF	TGTGCCAGCAGCGGCAACAGGGGAAACTATGGCTACACCTTC
TRBV7-2	NA	TRBJ1-2	15	TRBD1	CASSLRMDREEGYTF	TGTGCCAGCAGCTTACGAATGGACAGGGAGGAAGGCTACACCTTC
TRBV9	NA	TRBJ2-2	17	TRBD2	CASSSQWTSSATGELFF	TGTGCCAGCAGCTCCCAATGGACTAGTTCGGCCACCGGGGAGCTGTTTTTT
TRBV7-2	NA	TRBJ1-2	15	TRBD1	CASSLGYGTADGYTF	TGTGCCAGCAGCTTAGGTTACGGGACAGCGGATGGCTACACCTTC
TRBV11-3	NA	TRBJ1-4	18	TRBD1	CASSSLDRWDSDNEKLFF	TGTGCCAGCAGCTCCTTAGATCGCTGGGACAGCGATAATGAAAAACTGTTTTTT
TRBV7-7	NA	TRBJ2-2	16	NA	CASSPGGARGTGELFF	TGTGCTAGCAGCCCTGGGGGGGCGCGGGGCACCGGGGAGCTGTTTTTT
TRBV7-2	NA	TRBJ2-7	16	TRBD2	CASSAPSGVVWYEQYF	TGTGCCAGCAGCGCCCCGAGCGGGGTCGTTTGGTACGAGCAGTACTTC
TRBV27	NA	TRBJ1-6	15	NA	CASSSPAGSYSPLHF	TGTGCCAGCAGTTCCCCGGCAGGGTCCTATTCACCCCTCCACTTT
TRBV15	NA	TRBJ2-7	17	TRBD2	CATSRDLASGNHYEQYF	TGTGCCACCAGCAGAGATTTGGCTAGCGGTAATCACTACGAGCAGTACTTC
TRBV6-6	once	TRBJ1-2	16	NA	CASSYNPPVGIYGYTF	TGTGCCAGCAGTTATAACCCCCCAGTTGGCATCTATGGCTACACCTTC
TRBV27	NA	TRBJ1-2	14	NA	CASSYRGIDYGYTF	TGTGCCAGCAGTTACCGGGGGATCGACTATGGCTACACCTTC
TRBV7-6	once	TRBJ1-2	14	TRBD1	CASSRTGGVYGYTF	TGTGCCAGCAGTCGGACAGGGGGCGTCTATGGCTACACCTTC
TRBV6-5	NA	TRBJ2-1	13	TRBD1	CASRRQGGNEQFF	TGTGCCAGCAGGCGACAGGGTGGAAATGAGCAGTTCTTC
TRBV29-1	NA	TRBJ2-7	11	NA	CSVLRGGEQYF	TGCAGCGTCCTTAGGGGCGGTGAGCAGTACTTC
TRBV19	NA	TRBJ1-1	14	TRBD1	CASSFAGGLTEAFF	TGTGCCAGTAGTTTCGCAGGGGGCCTGACTGAAGCTTTCTTT
TRBV7-3	NA	TRBJ2-1	19	TRBD2	CASSSSKLAGVDSYNEQFF	TGTGCCAGCAGCTCGAGCAAACTAGCGGGAGTAGACTCCTACAATGAGCAGTTCTTC
TRBV7-9	NA	TRBJ1-2	17	NA	CASSYSLGQNINYGYTF	TGTGCCAGCAGCTATAGTCTTGGGCAGAATATTAACTATGGCTACACCTTC
TRBV30	NA	TRBJ2-5	16	TRBD2	CAWSVGLAGGQETQYF	TGTGCCTGGAGTGTAGGCCTAGCGGGGGGCCAAGAGACCCAGTACTTC
TRBV25-1	NA	TRBJ1-1	18	TRBD1	CASRNHRGNLRGKTEAFF	TGTGCCAGCAGGAACCACAGGGGGAATCTACGGGGGAAAACTGAAGCTTTCTTT
TRBV10-3	few	TRBJ1-3	17	TRBD1	CAISNGQGAGSGNTIYF	TGTGCCATCAGTAACGGACAGGGAGCGGGTTCTGGAAACACCATATATTTT
TRBV27	NA	TRBJ2-7	14	TRBD2	CASSISGRPYEQYF	TGTGCCAGCAGCATTAGCGGGAGGCCCTACGAGCAGTACTTC
TRBV6-5	once	TRBJ1-1	14	NA	CASFTPGGASEAFF	TGTGCCAGCTTTACTCCGGGGGGCGCATCGGAAGCTTTCTTT
TRBV12-5	NA	TRBJ2-3	13	NA	CASGLDFTDTQYF	TGTGCTAGTGGTTTGGACTTCACAGATACGCAGTATTTT
TRBV29-1	NA	TRBJ1-1	13	TRBD1	CSVEIVGQGEAFF	TGCAGCGTTGAAATCGTGGGACAGGGTGAAGCTTTCTTT
TRBV5-8	NA	TRBJ2-1	15	TRBD1	CASSFGGQGGNEQFF	TGTGCCAGCAGCTTTGGCGGACAGGGAGGCAATGAGCAGTTCTTC
TRBV2	NA	TRBJ2-1	15	NA	CASSEEGESYNEQFF	TGTGCCAGCAGTGAAGAGGGAGAGTCCTACAATGAGCAGTTCTTC
TRBV5-5	NA	TRBJ1-2	12	TRBD1	CASKDRGYGYTF	TGTGCCAGCAAGGACAGGGGCTATGGCTACACCTTC
TRBV4-3	NA	TRBJ1-2	18	NA	CASSQESEGNHPGGGYTF	TGCGCCAGCAGCCAAGAATCTGAGGGGAACCATCCGGGAGGTGGCTACACCTTC
TRBV7-6	once	TRBJ1-3	14	NA	CASSLADSGNTIYF	TGTGCCAGCAGCTTAGCGGACAGTGGAAACACCATATATTTT
TRBV25-1	NA	TRBJ2-1	17	TRBD2	CASSEFPKVAGVNEQFF	TGTGCCAGCAGTGAATTCCCAAAGGTAGCGGGAGTCAATGAGCAGTTCTTC
TRBV5-4	NA	TRBJ2-5	15	TRBD1	CASSPQGRSGETQYF	TGTGCCAGCAGCCCACAGGGGCGATCGGGGGAGACCCAGTACTTC
TRBV7-2	NA	TRBJ2-7	16	TRBD2	CASSFLAGGAPLEQYF	TGTGCCAGCAGCTTCCTAGCGGGAGGGGCGCCCCTCGAGCAGTACTTC
TRBV6-5	once	TRBJ2-1	13	TRBD1	CASSWDRGNEQFF	TGTGCCAGCAGTTGGGACAGGGGCAATGAGCAGTTCTTC
TRBV18	NA	TRBJ1-1	12	NA	CASSPGGDEAFF	TGTGCCAGCTCACCGGGGGGAGATGAAGCTTTCTTT
TRBV20-1	NA	TRBJ1-1	11	NA	CSASGGSEAFF	TGCAGTGCTAGTGGAGGTTCTGAAGCTTTCTTT